The rows below give T cell receptor beta chains drawn from one sample of a study of Graves' ophthalmopathy and Graves' hyperthyroidism. MiXCR, run by TCRdb on the multiplex PCR reads, gives a single entry per CDR3 protein. This sample carries about 48,000 distinct CDR3 sequences, roughly 52% of them seen once, and the ten largest clones take approximately 23%. Sequences were obtained from peripheral blood. These receptor sequences come from an adult man with Graves' ophthalmopathy. The CDR3 runs from the conserved cysteine through the conserved F or W. The D gene is left open where the match is weak. Rows may omit the clone size; those that give it use once, few, many or a size class.

abundance,d_gene,v_gene,j_gene,CDR3aa,CDR3nt
.,.,TRBV7-6,TRBJ2-7,CASSLDLGSSEQYF,TGTGCCAGCAGCTTAGACTTAGGTAGCTCCGAGCAGTACTTC
.,.,TRBV12-3/TRBV12-4,TRBJ1-1,CASRAGLAEAFF,TGTGCCAGCAGGGCGGGACTGGCTGAAGCTTTCTTT
.,TRBD2,TRBV20-1,TRBJ2-7,CSAVAGGYYEQYF,TGCAGTGCAGTGGCGGGAGGGTACTACGAGCAGTACTTC
.,TRBD2,TRBV7-2,TRBJ2-5,CASTPQFGIAGGQETQYF,TGTGCCAGCACCCCCCAGTTTGGGATAGCGGGAGGGCAAGAGACCCAGTACTTC
few,.,TRBV2,TRBJ2-7,CASSEVGGALYEQYF,TGTGCCAGCAGTGAAGTAGGCGGGGCACTCTACGAGCAGTACTTC
.,TRBD1,TRBV12-3/TRBV12-4,TRBJ1-2,CASSRDSYGYTF,TGTGCCAGCAGTCGGGACAGCTATGGCTACACCTTC
.,TRBD2,TRBV19,TRBJ2-7,CASSMKREADEQYF,TGTGCCAGTAGTATGAAGCGGGAAGCGGACGAGCAGTACTTC
.,.,TRBV10-3,TRBJ2-6,CAISRQSGANVLTF,TGTGCCATCAGCCGACAGAGTGGGGCCAACGTCCTGACTTTC
many,TRBD1,TRBV5-1,TRBJ1-2,CASSLGGQVGKNYGYTF,TGCGCCAGCAGCTTGGGGGGACAGGTTGGAAAGAACTATGGCTACACCTTC
.,TRBD2,TRBV2,TRBJ2-3,CASSKLAGGTDTQYF,TGTGCCAGCAGTAAACTAGCGGGAGGCACAGATACGCAGTATTTT
many,.,TRBV5-8,TRBJ1-2,CASSPETNYGYTF,TGTGCCAGCAGCCCCGAGACTAACTATGGCTACACCTTC
.,.,TRBV5-1,TRBJ1-2,CASRGANYGYTF,TGCGCCAGCAGGGGAGCTAACTATGGCTACACCTTC
few,TRBD1,TRBV2,TRBJ2-1,CASSWGQGGDEQFF,TGTGCCAGCAGTTGGGGACAGGGCGGCGATGAGCAGTTCTTC
many,.,TRBV6-6,TRBJ1-5,CASTMWGNQPQHF,TGTGCCAGCACCATGTGGGGCAATCAGCCCCAGCATTTT
.,TRBD2,TRBV5-4,TRBJ2-7,CASSIGTSGNGNEQYF,TGTGCCAGCAGCATAGGGACTAGCGGGAACGGTAACGAGCAGTACTTC
medium-sized,TRBD1,TRBV24-1,TRBJ1-5,CATRGQGSNQPQHF,TGTGCCACCAGGGGACAGGGAAGCAATCAGCCCCAGCATTTT
many,.,TRBV19,TRBJ2-1,CASSIDRVVEQFF,TGTGCCAGTAGTATAGACAGGGTTGTTGAGCAGTTCTTC
once,TRBD1,TRBV5-1,TRBJ1-1,CASSWWTGAEAFF,TGCGCCAGCAGCTGGTGGACAGGGGCTGAAGCTTTCTTT
.,TRBD1,TRBV5-5,TRBJ2-7,CASSLARGSYERYF,TGTGCCAGCAGCTTGGCCAGGGGGTCCTACGAGCGGTACTTC
.,.,TRBV19,TRBJ1-1,CASSAQNTEAFF,TGTGCCAGTAGTGCCCAGAACACTGAAGCTTTCTTT
.,.,TRBV20-1,TRBJ2-5,CSAPGGAWETQYF,TGCAGTGCTCCCGGGGGCGCTTGGGAGACCCAGTACTTC
.,.,TRBV12-3/TRBV12-4,TRBJ2-7,CASSLSAGQYF,TGTGCCAGCAGTTTATCGGCAGGGCAGTACTTC
.,TRBD1,TRBV19,TRBJ1-5,CASSIVGTGSNQPQHF,TGTGCCAGTAGTATTGTGGGGACAGGGAGCAATCAGCCCCAGCATTTT
medium-sized,TRBD2,TRBV10-3,TRBJ2-5,CAISDGTSGIGETQYF,TGTGCCATCAGTGACGGGACTAGCGGGATTGGAGAGACCCAGTACTTC
many,.,TRBV5-1,TRBJ1-1,CASSFRGASMNTEAFF,TGCGCCAGCAGCTTTCGGGGGGCCTCAATGAACACTGAAGCTTTCTTT
.,.,TRBV2,TRBJ1-6,CASNLDSLNSPLHF,TGTGCCAGCAATCTGGACAGTCTAAATTCACCCCTCCACTTT
many,TRBD2,TRBV2,TRBJ2-4,CASRPGAGRDIQYF,TGTGCCAGCAGACCGGGCGCCGGGAGGGACATTCAGTACTTC
many,.,TRBV12-3/TRBV12-4,TRBJ2-2,CASGSGTSVRTGELFF,TGTGCCAGCGGATCCGGGACATCCGTACGAACCGGGGAGCTGTTTTTT
many,.,TRBV4-1,TRBJ2-7,CASSPTGLGYEQYF,TGCGCCAGCAGCCCCACAGGGTTAGGCTACGAGCAGTACTTC
many,.,TRBV20-1,TRBJ1-3,CSARSGSPSGNTIYF,TGCAGTGCTAGATCAGGGTCGCCCTCTGGAAACACCATATATTTT
.,.,TRBV15,TRBJ1-1,CATSSHEGTEAFF,TGTGCCACCAGCAGTCACGAAGGGACTGAAGCTTTCTTT